The 16 T cell receptor beta chains presented below share a single source sample, sequenced in a study of cytomegalovirus exposure and HLA in healthy donors. PCR primers comprised 60 Vbeta and 13 Jbeta primers. Produced via immunoSEQ multiplex PCR; TCRdb's table is partial and in-frame only. The table lists approximately 160,000 clones, roughly four fifths of them singletons. Source material: PBMCs. Receptors were obtained from a woman in her late teens or twenties in good health and CMV-seronegative.

The rearrangement joins TRBV28 to TRBJ2-7, with TRBD2 matching over 16 bases. Germline CDR1 and CDR2: MDHEN and SYDVKM. The junction had 4 bases not matched to a gene; V was cut back by 6 bases and J by 2 bases. The CDR3 contains 16 residues. CDR3 amino acids: CASRHGTSGRAYEQYF. Written as DNA, the CDR3 is TGTGCCAGCAGACACGGGACTAGCGGGAGGGCCTACGAGCAGTACTTC.

This chain joins TRBV28 and TRBJ1-4; D perhaps matches TRBD1 (6 bases). The CDR3 runs to 15 residues. CDR1 MDHEN and CDR2 SYDVKM come from the germline V gene. With 4 bases removed from V and 4 bases from J, the gap between germline ends came to 13 bases. CDR3 DNA: TGTGCCAGCAGTTACGGCACAGGGTTTAATGAAAAACTGTTTTTT. It translates to CASSYGTGFNEKLFF.

This chain uses TRBV30 with TRBJ2-5; 8 bases agree with TRBD1. The germline gives CDR1 GTSNPN, CDR2 SVGIG (reference sequence). This CDR3 has 14 residues. Germline trimming cut 4 bases from V and 5 bases from J; bases unmatched to any gene: 9. DNA for the CDR3: TGTGCCTGGAATACCGGGACAGGCGGGGAGACCCAGTACTTC. Its protein product is CAWNTGTGGETQYF.

The rearrangement links TRBV5-1 to TRBJ2-1; D is perhaps TRBD2 (5 bases). Looked up from germline, CDR1 is SGHRS and CDR2 is YFSETQ. This CDR3 is 16 amino acids long. V was cut by 0 bases and J by 0 bases, with 10 bases left in between. CDR3 protein: CASSLDTRISYNEQFF. The DNA for the CDR3 is TGCGCCAGCAGCTTGGATACTAGGATCTCCTACAATGAGCAGTTCTTC. Looking up the rest from reference TRBV5-1 and TRBJ2-1 gives the full variable domain: KAGVTQTPRYLIKTRGQQVTLSCSPISGHRSVSWYQQTPGQGLQFLFEYFSETQRNKGNFPGRFSGRQFSNSRSEMNVSTLELGDSALYLCASSLDTRISYNEQFFGPGTRLTVL.

The rearrangement joins TRBV5-4 to TRBJ2-7, with 7 bases identical to TRBD2. The CDR3 contains 14 residues. Germline V gene sequence: CDR1 SGHNT, CDR2 YYREEE (reference sequence). J gave up 2 bases and V 4 bases, and 6 bases lay outside the gene matches. In DNA, the CDR3 is TGTGCCAGCAGCCAAGGGACTACCCCCTACGAGCAGTACTTC. As protein: CASSQGTTPYEQYF.

The J gene is TRBJ1-5, the V gene TRBV6-6; D possibly corresponds to TRBD1 (5 bases). CDR3 size: 14 residues. Germline V lookup: CDR1 MNHNY, CDR2 SVGAGI (reference sequence). The V end was cut by 9 bases, the J end by 0 bases, with 12 bases between. Here the CDR3 reads CASGSGDSNQPQHF. The CDR3 DNA reads as TGTGCCAGTGGGTCGGGGGATAGCAATCAGCCCCAGCATTTT.

V and J are TRBV5-1 and TRBJ1-1; no clear D gene. Between the trimmed V and J ends, which lost 3 bases and 6 bases, there was a span of 6 bases. The germline V gene has CDR1 SGHRS and CDR2 YFSETQ. This CDR3 is 11 amino acids long. This CDR3 reads CASSSYAEAFF. DNA of the CDR3: TGCGCCAGCAGCTCTTATGCTGAAGCTTTCTTT.

V and J are TRBV6-5 and TRBJ2-1; the match to TRBD1 covers 7 bases. J gave up 4 bases and V 2 bases, and 5 bases lay outside the gene matches. The CDR3 runs 15 residues. Germline lookup yields CDR1 MNHEY and CDR2 SVGAGI. The CDR3, as DNA: TGTGCCAGCAGTTACCGGGACAGTGAATACAATGAGCAGTTCTTC. This gives the protein CASSYRDSEYNEQFF.

The chain links TRBV6-6 to TRBJ2-5, with D perhaps matching TRBD2 (5 bases). This CDR3 comprises 12 residues. From germline, CDR1 is MNHNY and CDR2 SVGAGI (reference sequence). V was cut by 7 bases and J by 5 bases, with 11 bases left in between. CDR3: CASNDYGETQYF. The CDR3 bases are TGTGCCAGCAACGACTACGGGGAGACCCAGTACTTC.

V usage is TRBV14 and J usage is TRBJ2-2; D possibly corresponds to TRBD1 (8 bases). Germline V CDR1 and CDR2: SGHDN, FVKESK. The V end was cut by 1 base, the J end by 6 bases, with 30 bases between. The CDR3 spans 21 residues. The CDR3 region has the DNA TGTGCCAGCAGCCAAGGTGGGACAGGCGCGGGGGTAAGTCCGTTTTCCGGGGAGCTGTTTTTT. This encodes CASSQGGTGAGVSPFSGELFF.

The chain has TRBV7-9 and TRBJ1-2; 8 nucleotides line up with TRBD1. V trimming: 5 bases; J trimming: 8 bases; junction bases outside the gene matches: 4. The CDR3 sequence is 12 residues long. Germline V lookup: CDR1 SEHNR, CDR2 FQNEAQ (reference sequence). The CDR3 sequence: CASSPGGYGYTF. The CDR3, as DNA: TGTGCCAGCAGCCCAGGGGGCTACGGCTACACCTTC.

The sample holds one count of this clone. The chain joins TRBV5-1 to TRBJ2-1; TRBD1 aligns across 9 bases. J gave up 8 bases and V 2 bases, and 5 bases lay outside the gene matches. Germline V gene data show CDR1 as SGHRS and CDR2 as YFSETQ. The CDR3 loop spans 14 amino acids. CDR3 amino acids: CASSFGQGLDEQFF. The CDR3 DNA reads TGCGCCAGCAGCTTTGGACAGGGGCTGGATGAGCAGTTCTTC.

The J gene is TRBJ2-3, the V gene TRBV7-2; 7 nucleotides line up with TRBD1. CDR3 length equals 15 residues. Per germline, CDR1 SGHTA and CDR2 FQGNSA. With 5 bases clipped from V and 3 bases from J, the junction kept 8 bases outside the gene matches. CDR3 sequence: CASSLSGTVTDTQYF. The CDR3 region has the DNA TGTGCCAGCAGCCTGTCCGGGACAGTAACAGATACGCAGTATTTT.

This chain uses TRBV18 with TRBJ1-5, with TRBD1 identical over 8 bases. The V and J ends lost 3 bases and 11 bases, in that order; junction bases with no gene match: 6. The CDR3 length is 13 residues. In germline, CDR1 is KGHSH, CDR2 LQKENI. CDR3 bases: TGTGCCAGCTCACCGATGCAGGGGGCGACCCAGCATTTT. Its translation is CASSPMQGATQHF.

The chain is built from TRBV5-4 and TRBJ2-2, with a possible D match to TRBD2 (5 bases). The ends were cut back, 0 bases at V and 7 bases at J, with 7 bases in the middle. The CDR3 sequence is 13 residues long. CDR1 SGHNT and CDR2 YYREEE come from the germline V gene (reference sequence). The CDR3 sequence is CASSLAGYGELFF. Written as DNA, the CDR3 is TGTGCCAGCAGCTTGGCGGGGTACGGGGAGCTGTTTTTT.

The chain employs TRBV5-1 and TRBJ2-1, with 9 bases matching TRBD1. The CDR3 sequence is 15 residues long. Germline loops: CDR1 SGHRS, CDR2 YFSETQ. V lost 0 bases, J lost 6 bases, and 4 bases stayed unmatched. The chain's CDR3 is CASSLDRGQSNEQFF. In DNA form, the CDR3 reads TGCGCCAGCAGCTTGGACAGGGGGCAGTCCAATGAGCAGTTCTTC.